The clone carrying this T cell receptor (beta chain) was found many times. These data are taken from a study of T and B cells in COVID-19 patients. The CDR3 loop spans 16 amino acids. V shed 4 bases and J 2 bases; nucleotides not matched to a gene: 7. CDR1 and CDR2 from the germline V gene are SGHDT and YYEEEE. TRB was amplified from about 260-540 ng of blood genomic DNA. BIOMED2 TRB-A/B primer pools were used in multiplex TRB PCR. MiXCR was run by TCRdb on the multiplex PCR reads, yielding one entry per CDR3 protein. The profile shows around 21,000 distinct CDR3 sequences, about 31% of them singletons.

V and J are TRBV5-6 and TRBJ2-2; 8 nucleotides match TRBD1. The sample comprised blood. The origin of this receptor is a human donor who had recovered from COVID-19. The CDR3 protein is CASSPTGQGNTGELFF. CDR3 DNA sequence: TGTGCCAGCAGCCCGACCGGACAGGGAAACACCGGGGAGCTGTTTTTT. The whole variable domain, filled in from reference TRBV5-6 and TRBJ2-2, reads DAGVTQSPTHLIKTRGQQVTLRCSPKSGHDTVSWYQQALGQGPQFIFQYYEEEERQRGNFPDRFSGHQFPNYSSELNVNALLLGDSALYLCASSPTGQGNTGELFFGEGSRLTVL.